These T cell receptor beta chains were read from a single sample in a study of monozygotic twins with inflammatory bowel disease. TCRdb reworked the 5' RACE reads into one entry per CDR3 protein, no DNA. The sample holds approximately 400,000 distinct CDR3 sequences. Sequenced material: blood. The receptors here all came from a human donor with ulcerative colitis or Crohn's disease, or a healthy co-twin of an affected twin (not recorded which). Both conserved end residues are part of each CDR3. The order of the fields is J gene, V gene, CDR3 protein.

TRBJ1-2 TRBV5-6 CASSLDQGAVDYGYTF
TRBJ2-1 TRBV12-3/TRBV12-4 CASSLADKPQFF
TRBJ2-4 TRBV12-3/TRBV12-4 CASSFLGQLAPGAKDIQYF
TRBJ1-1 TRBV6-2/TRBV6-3 CASRGRGPENTEAFF
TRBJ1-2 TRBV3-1 CASTHGTTGALGGYTF
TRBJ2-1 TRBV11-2 CASSSRFRSTGNEQFF
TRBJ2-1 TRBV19 CASSVVAGRSYNEQFF
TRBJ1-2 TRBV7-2 CASSRDSNYGYTF
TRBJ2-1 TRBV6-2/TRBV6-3 CASKLAGYNEQFF
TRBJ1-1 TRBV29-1 CSVLRVGTEAFF
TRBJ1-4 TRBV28 CASSSTTGVGEKLFF
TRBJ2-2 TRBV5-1 CASSFSGLARTGELFF
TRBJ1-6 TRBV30 CAWSVFESFHF
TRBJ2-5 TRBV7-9 CASSLVADPTQYF
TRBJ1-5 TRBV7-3 CASSLEGGNNQPQHF
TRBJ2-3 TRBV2 CASRPGLAGTDTQYF